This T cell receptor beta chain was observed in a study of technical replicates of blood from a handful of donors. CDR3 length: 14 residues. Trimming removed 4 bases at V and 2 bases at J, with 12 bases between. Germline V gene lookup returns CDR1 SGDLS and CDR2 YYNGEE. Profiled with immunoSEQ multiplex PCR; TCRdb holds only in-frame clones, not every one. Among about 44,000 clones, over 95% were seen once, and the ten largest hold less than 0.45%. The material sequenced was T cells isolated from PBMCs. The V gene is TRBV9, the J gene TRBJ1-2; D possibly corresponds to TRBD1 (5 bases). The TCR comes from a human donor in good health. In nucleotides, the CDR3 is TGTGCCAGCAGCCCCCCGGGGGGGAACTATGGCTACACCTTC. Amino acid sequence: CASSPPGGNYGYTF.